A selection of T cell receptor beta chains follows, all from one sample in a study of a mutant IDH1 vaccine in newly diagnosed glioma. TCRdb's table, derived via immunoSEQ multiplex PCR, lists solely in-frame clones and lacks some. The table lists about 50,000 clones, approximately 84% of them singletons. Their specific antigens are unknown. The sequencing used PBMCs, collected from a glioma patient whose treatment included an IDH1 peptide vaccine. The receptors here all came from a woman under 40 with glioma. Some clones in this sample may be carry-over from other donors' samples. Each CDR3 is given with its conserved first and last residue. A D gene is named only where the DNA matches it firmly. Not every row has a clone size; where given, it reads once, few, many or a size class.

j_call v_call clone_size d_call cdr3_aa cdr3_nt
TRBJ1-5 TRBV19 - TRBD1 CASSIRGGAGQPQHF TGTGCCAGTAGTATAAGAGGGGGCGCGGGTCAGCCCCAGCATTTT
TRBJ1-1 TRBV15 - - CATSREGGEGTEAFF TGTGCCACCAGCAGAGAAGGGGGGGAGGGCACTGAAGCTTTCTTT
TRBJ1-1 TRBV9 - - CASSVGLFGTEAFF TGTGCCAGCAGCGTAGGTCTCTTTGGGACTGAAGCTTTCTTT
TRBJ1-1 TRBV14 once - CASSPWGTEAFF TGTGCCAGCAGCCCCTGGGGGACCGAAGCTTTCTTT
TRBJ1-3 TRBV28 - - CASSSSPRVGANTIYF TGTGCCAGCAGCTCCTCTCCGAGGGTAGGGGCTAACACCATATATTTT
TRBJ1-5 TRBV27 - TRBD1 CASGGDRVNQPQHF TGTGCCAGCGGGGGGGACAGGGTAAATCAGCCCCAGCATTTT
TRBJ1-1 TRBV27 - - CASSLWGGSSNMNTEAFF TGTGCCAGCAGTTTGTGGGGGGGGTCCTCCAACATGAACACTGAAGCTTTCTTT
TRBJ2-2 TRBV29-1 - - CSVEWTPDTGELFF TGCAGCGTTGAGTGGACACCCGACACCGGGGAGCTGTTTTTT
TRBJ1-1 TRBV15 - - CATRDRQARNTEAFF TGTGCCACCAGAGATAGACAGGCGAGGAACACTGAAGCTTTCTTT
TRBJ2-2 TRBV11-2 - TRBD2 CASRRLAGALTGELFF TGTGCCAGCAGACGCCTAGCGGGAGCCTTGACCGGGGAGCTGTTTTTT
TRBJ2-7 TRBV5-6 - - CASSVQGGEQYF TGTGCCAGCAGCGTACAGGGAGGCGAGCAGTACTTC
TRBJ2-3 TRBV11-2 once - CASSPHVGSADTQYF TGTGCCAGCAGCCCCCATGTGGGGAGCGCAGATACGCAGTATTTT
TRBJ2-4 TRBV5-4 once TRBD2 CAIPTSGRAVTPLAKNIQYF TGTGCCATACCTACTAGCGGGAGGGCCGTGACTCCGTTAGCCAAAAACATTCAGTACTTC
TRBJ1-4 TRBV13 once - CASSLQGHRGNEKLFF TGTGCCAGCAGCTTACAAGGGCATAGAGGTAATGAAAAACTGTTTTTT
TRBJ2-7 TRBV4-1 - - CASSLRPGRGSYEQYF TGCGCCAGCAGCCTTCGCCCGGGACGAGGCTCCTACGAGCAGTACTTC
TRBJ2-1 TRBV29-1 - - CSSSGGISYNEQFF TGCAGCTCCTCTGGCGGGATCTCCTACAATGAGCAGTTCTTC
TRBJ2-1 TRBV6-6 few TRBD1 CASGQGVSNNEQFF TGTGCCAGCGGGCAGGGGGTCTCTAACAATGAGCAGTTCTTC
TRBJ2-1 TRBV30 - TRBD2 CAWSRTSGQFDEQFF TGTGCCTGGAGTCGGACTAGCGGGCAATTCGATGAGCAGTTCTTC
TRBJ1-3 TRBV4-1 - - CASSPTESSGNTIYF TGCGCCAGCAGCCCGACAGAGAGCTCTGGAAACACCATATATTTT
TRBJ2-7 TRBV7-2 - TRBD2 CASSPSGSPSYEQYF TGTGCCAGCAGCCCCAGCGGGAGTCCCTCCTACGAGCAGTACTTC
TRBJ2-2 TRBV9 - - CASGAGEPTGELFF TGTGCCAGCGGGGCCGGAGAGCCCACCGGGGAGCTGTTTTTT
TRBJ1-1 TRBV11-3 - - CASSPRPGNEAFF TGTGCCAGCAGCCCCCGCCCAGGGAACGAAGCTTTCTTT
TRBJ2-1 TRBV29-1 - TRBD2 CSAEGLAVGNEQFF TGCAGCGCCGAGGGCCTAGCGGTGGGGAATGAGCAGTTCTTC
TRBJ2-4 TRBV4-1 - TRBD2 CASSHAGTSGNIQYF TGCGCCAGCAGCCATGCCGGGACTAGCGGAAACATTCAGTACTTC
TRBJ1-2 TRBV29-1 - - CSVDSPGDGYTF TGCAGCGTCGACTCACCAGGAGATGGCTACACCTTC
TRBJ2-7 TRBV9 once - CASSVDPQRTYEQYF TGTGCCAGCAGCGTAGATCCCCAGCGGACCTACGAGCAGTACTTC
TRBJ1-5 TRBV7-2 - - CASSLRGREGQPQHF TGTGCCAGCAGCTTACGGGGGCGCGAAGGTCAGCCCCAGCATTTT
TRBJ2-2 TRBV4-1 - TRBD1 CASFSGTGIPGELFF TGCGCCAGTTTTTCCGGGACAGGTATACCCGGGGAGCTGTTTTTT
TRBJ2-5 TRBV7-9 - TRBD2 CASSPPEERGQETQYF TGTGCCAGCAGCCCACCCGAGGAGCGGGGGCAAGAGACCCAGTACTTC
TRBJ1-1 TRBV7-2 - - CASSLKRQGRLDTEAFF TGTGCCAGCAGCTTAAAGAGGCAGGGTAGATTAGACACTGAAGCTTTCTTT
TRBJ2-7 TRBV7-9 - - CASSPPGDLVGEQYF TGTGCCAGCAGCCCTCCGGGGGACCTCGTTGGGGAGCAGTACTTC
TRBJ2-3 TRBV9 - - CASSVAPQGAYTDTQYF TGTGCCAGCAGCGTAGCCCCACAAGGGGCCTACACAGATACGCAGTATTTT
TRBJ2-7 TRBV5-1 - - CASSLDMGRAQYF TGCGCCAGCAGCTTGGATATGGGCAGAGCACAGTACTTC
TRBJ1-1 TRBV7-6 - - CASSRGPAGEAFF TGTGCCAGCAGCCGGGGTCCGGCCGGGGAAGCTTTCTTT
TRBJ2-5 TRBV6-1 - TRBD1 CASSDNAGQGVGETQYF TGTGCCAGCAGTGATAACGCGGGACAGGGGGTGGGGGAGACCCAGTACTTC
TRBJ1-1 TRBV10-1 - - CASSERRGDAGTEAFF TGCGCCAGCAGTGAGAGAAGGGGTGACGCTGGCACTGAAGCTTTCTTT
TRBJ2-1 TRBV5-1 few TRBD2 CASRPTSGSSYNEQFF TGCGCCAGCAGACCAACTAGCGGGAGTTCCTACAATGAGCAGTTCTTC
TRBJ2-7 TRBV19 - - CVSSIGREQYF TGTGTCAGTAGTATTGGGAGGGAGCAGTACTTC
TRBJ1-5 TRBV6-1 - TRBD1 CASSDGTGPQHF TGTGCCAGCAGTGATGGGACAGGGCCCCAGCATTTT
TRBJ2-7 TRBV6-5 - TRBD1 CASKRGQASREQYF TGTGCCAGCAAAAGGGGACAGGCTTCGCGAGAGCAGTACTTC
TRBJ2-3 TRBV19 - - CASSRGLADTQYF TGTGCCAGTAGTAGGGGTCTAGCCGATACGCAGTATTTT
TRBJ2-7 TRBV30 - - CAWSTTGRDYEQYF TGTGCCTGGAGTACGACAGGGCGGGACTACGAGCAGTACTTC
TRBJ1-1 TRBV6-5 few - CASSVGPNTEAFF TGTGCCAGCAGTGTTGGACCGAACACTGAAGCTTTCTTT
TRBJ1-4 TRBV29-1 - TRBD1 CSVLGDRTNEKLFF TGCAGCGTGCTGGGGGACAGAACTAATGAAAAACTGTTTTTT
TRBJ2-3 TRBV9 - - CASSVGTDTQYF TGTGCCAGCAGCGTAGGAACAGATACGCAGTATTTT
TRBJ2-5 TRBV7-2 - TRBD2 CASSLRTSEWETQYF TGTGCCAGCAGCTTACGGACTAGCGAGTGGGAGACCCAGTACTTC
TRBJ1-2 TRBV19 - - CASSPSGGSYGYTF TGTGCCAGTAGTCCTTCGGGGGGCAGCTATGGCTACACCTTC
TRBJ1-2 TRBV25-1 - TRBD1 CASSERGGGPPSGYTF TGTGCCAGCAGTGAAAGGGGAGGGGGCCCTCCTTCTGGCTACACCTTC
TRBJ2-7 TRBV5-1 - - CASPDGRTPELDEQYF TGCGCCAGCCCCGACGGCAGGACGCCTGAGTTAGACGAGCAGTACTTC
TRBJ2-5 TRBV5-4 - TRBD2 CASSGGSAGGQETQYF TGTGCCAGCAGCGGTGGCTCAGCGGGAGGCCAAGAGACCCAGTACTTC
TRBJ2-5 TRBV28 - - CASSTQGRETQYF TGTGCCAGCAGTACACAGGGGAGGGAGACCCAGTACTTC
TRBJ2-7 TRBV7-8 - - CASSFPLLGSYEQYF TGTGCCAGCAGCTTTCCCCTCTTGGGCAGCTACGAGCAGTACTTC
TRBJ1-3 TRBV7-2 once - CASSQDRSSGNTIYF TGTGCCAGCAGCCAGGACAGATCCTCTGGAAACACCATATATTTT
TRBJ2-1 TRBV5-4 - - CASSSQLPAYNEQFF TGTGCCAGCAGCTCACAACTCCCAGCCTACAATGAGCAGTTCTTC
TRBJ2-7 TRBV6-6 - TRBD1 CASSYRRDRGPYEQYF TGTGCCAGCAGTTACCGTCGGGACAGGGGTCCCTACGAGCAGTACTTC